This T cell receptor (beta chain) was recovered during a study of Graves' ophthalmopathy and Graves' hyperthyroidism. On the study more broadly: Ophthalmopathy not arising within 18 months of follow-up defined hyperthyroidism as stable.

RNA transcripts yielded amplified TCR beta CDR3 regions. HTBI primers were used in a first-round RT-PCR, which preceded a second-round multiplex PCR. TCRdb analysed the multiplex PCR reads with MiXCR anew, one entry per CDR3 protein. The sample holds 1 million to 1.3 million distinct CDR3 sequences; approximately 35% are singletons and the top ten take approximately 10%. For this clonotype: Compared with germline, one end of the junction differs, possibly owing to a read error.

The germline V gene encodes CDR1 ENHRY and CDR2 SYGVKD. This CDR3 comprises 13 residues. The chain couples TRBV10-3 to TRBJ2-7; D unclear. The source is an adult man with Graves' hyperthyroidism. Sequenced input: peripheral blood or thyroid tissue (not recorded which). In DNA, the CDR3 is TGTGCCAGCAGTTCTCCCTGGACCTACGAGCAGTACTTC. Translating gives CASSSPWTYEQYF.